This TCR beta chain was recovered during a study of blood T cell repertoires in COVID-19. In the authors' workflow: The authors estimated nucleated cell counts from reference gene primer amplification. Assay used: immunoSEQ multiplex PCR; TCRdb lists only in-frame clones, some missing. That table gives V, J and clone size, and the DNA gave D and trimming. Among some 150,000 clones listed, 60% to 80% were seen once. The ends lost 6 bases at V and 2 bases at J; junction bases unmatched: 6. Germline CDR1 SNHLY, CDR2 FYNNEI. The CDR3 sequence is 15 residues long. This clone was seen ten or more times. The V gene is TRBV2, the J gene TRBJ1-2; 10 bases map to TRBD1. This receptor was identified in a woman between 45 and 65 years old who had recovered from COVID-19. The sequenced sample consisted of PBMCs or T cells enriched from blood (not recorded which). This CDR3 reads CASSPEGQGNYGYTF. CDR3 bases: TGTGCCAGCAGCCCCGAGGGACAGGGGAACTATGGCTACACCTTC.